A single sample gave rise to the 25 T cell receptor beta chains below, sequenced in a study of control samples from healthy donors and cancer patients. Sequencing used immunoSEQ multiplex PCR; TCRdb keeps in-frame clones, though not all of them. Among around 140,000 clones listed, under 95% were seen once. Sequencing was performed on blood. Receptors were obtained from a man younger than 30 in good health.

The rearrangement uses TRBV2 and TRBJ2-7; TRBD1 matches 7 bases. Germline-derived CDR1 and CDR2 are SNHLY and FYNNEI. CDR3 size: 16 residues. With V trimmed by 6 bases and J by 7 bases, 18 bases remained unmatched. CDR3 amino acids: CASSRTSGTARREQYF. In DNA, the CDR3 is TGTGCCAGCAGCCGTACCTCCGGGACAGCGCGGCGAGAGCAGTACTTC.

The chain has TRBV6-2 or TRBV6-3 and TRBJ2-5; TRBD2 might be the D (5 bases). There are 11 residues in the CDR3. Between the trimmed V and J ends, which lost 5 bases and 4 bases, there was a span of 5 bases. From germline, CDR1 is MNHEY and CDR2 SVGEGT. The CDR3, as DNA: TGTGCCAGCAGTCGGGGAGAGACCCAGTACTTC. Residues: CASSRGETQYF.

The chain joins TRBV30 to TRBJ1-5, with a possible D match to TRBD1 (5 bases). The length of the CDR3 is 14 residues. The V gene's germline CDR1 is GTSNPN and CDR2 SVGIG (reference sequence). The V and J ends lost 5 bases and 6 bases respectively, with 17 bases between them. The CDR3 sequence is CAWSPRGGIQPQHF. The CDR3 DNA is TGTGCCTGGTCCCCCCGGGGGGGTATTCAGCCCCAGCATTTT.

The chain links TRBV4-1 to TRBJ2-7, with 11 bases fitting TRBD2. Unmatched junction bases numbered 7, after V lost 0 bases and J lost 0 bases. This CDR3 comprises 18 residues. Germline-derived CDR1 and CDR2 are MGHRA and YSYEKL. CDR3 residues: CASSQEPSGGSHSYEQYF. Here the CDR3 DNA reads TGCGCCAGCAGCCAAGAACCTAGCGGGGGGTCTCACTCCTACGAGCAGTACTTC.

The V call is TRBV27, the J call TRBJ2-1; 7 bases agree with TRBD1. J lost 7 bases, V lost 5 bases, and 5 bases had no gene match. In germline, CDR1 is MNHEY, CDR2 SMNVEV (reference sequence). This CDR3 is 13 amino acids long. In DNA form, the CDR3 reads TGTGCCAGCAGTGCCGGGACAGTAAATGAGCAGTTCTTC. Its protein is CASSAGTVNEQFF.

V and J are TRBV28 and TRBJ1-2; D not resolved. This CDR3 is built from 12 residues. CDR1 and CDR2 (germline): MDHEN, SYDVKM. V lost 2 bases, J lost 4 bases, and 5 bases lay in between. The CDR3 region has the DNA TGTGCCAGCAGTTTACAAACCTATGGCTACACCTTC. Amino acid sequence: CASSLQTYGYTF.

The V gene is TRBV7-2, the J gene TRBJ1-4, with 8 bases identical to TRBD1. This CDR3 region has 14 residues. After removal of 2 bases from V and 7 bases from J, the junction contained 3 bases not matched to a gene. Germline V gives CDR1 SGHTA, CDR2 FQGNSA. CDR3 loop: CASSLRTGFEKLFF. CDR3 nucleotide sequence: TGTGCCAGCAGCTTAAGGACAGGGTTTGAAAAACTGTTTTTT. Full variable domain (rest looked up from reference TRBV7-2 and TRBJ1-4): GAGVSQSPSNKVTEKGKDVELRCDPISGHTALYWYRQSLGQGLEFLIYFQGNSAPDKSGLPSDRFSAERTGGSVSTLTIQRTQQEDSAVYLCASSLRTGFEKLFFGSGTQLSVL.

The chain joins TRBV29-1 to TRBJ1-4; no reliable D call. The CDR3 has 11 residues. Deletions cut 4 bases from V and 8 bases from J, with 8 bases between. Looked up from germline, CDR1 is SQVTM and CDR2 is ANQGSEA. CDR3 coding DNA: TGCAGCGTTGCACGAGGGGAAAAACTGTTTTTT. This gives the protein CSVARGEKLFF.

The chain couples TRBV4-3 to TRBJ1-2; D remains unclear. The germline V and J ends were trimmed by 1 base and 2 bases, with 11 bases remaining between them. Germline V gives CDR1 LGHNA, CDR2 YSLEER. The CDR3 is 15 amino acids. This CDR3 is CASSQGPGENYGYTF. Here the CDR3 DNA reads TGCGCCAGCAGCCAAGGGCCAGGAGAAAACTATGGCTACACCTTC.

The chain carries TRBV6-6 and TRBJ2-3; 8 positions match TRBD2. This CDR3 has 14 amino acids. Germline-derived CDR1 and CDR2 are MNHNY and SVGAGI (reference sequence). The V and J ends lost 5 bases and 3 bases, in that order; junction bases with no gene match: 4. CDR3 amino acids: CASSRGGRTDTQYF. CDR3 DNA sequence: TGTGCCAGCAGTCGGGGGGGCCGGACAGATACGCAGTATTTT.

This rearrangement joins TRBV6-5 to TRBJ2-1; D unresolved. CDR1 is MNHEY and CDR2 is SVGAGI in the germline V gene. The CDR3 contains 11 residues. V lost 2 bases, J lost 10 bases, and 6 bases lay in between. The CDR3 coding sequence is TGTGCCAGCAGTTACGGCGTAGAGCAGTTCTTC. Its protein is CASSYGVEQFF.

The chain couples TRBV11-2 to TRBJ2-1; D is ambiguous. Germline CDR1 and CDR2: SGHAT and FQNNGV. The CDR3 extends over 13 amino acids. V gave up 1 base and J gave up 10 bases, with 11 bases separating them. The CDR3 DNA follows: TGTGCCAGCAGCTTAGGAGTAGGAGACGAGCAGTTCTTC. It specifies CASSLGVGDEQFF.

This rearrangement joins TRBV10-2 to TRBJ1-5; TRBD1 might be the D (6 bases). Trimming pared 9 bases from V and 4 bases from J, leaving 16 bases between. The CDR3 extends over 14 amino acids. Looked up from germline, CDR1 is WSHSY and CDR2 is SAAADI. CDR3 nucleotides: TGCGCCAGTCAACAGGGATGGGTGAATCAGCCCCAGCATTTT. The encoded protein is CASQQGWVNQPQHF.

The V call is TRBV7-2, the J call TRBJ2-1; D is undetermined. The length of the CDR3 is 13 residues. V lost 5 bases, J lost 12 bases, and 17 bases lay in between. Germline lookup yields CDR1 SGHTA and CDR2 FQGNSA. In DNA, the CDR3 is TGTGCCAGCAGCCCCCAAGGGCATTTCGGGCAGTTCTTC. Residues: CASSPQGHFGQFF.

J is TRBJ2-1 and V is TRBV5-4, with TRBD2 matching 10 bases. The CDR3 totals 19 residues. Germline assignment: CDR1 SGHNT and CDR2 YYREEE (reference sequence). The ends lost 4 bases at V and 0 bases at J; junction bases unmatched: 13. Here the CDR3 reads CASSAAWTSGRFSYNEQFF. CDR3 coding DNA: TGTGCCAGCAGCGCCGCTTGGACTAGCGGTCGATTCTCCTACAATGAGCAGTTCTTC.

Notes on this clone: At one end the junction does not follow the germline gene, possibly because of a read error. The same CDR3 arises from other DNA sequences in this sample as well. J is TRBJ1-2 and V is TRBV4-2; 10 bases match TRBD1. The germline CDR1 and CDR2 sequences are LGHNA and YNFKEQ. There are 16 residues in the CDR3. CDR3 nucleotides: TGTGCTAGCAGCCAACCAGAGACAGGGGGCCTGTATGGCTACACCTTC. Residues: CASSQPETGGLYGYTF.

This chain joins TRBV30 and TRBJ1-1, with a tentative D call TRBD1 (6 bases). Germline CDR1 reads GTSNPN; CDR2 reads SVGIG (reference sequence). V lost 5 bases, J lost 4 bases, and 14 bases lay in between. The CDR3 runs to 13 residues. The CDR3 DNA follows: TGTGCCTGGGGAACAGGGAGGAGCACTGAAGCTTTCTTT. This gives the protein CAWGTGRSTEAFF.

The DNA for the CDR3 is TGTGCCAGCAGTTACCCTGGCTACACCTTC. This codes for CASSYPGYTF. The chain joins TRBV6-5 to TRBJ1-2; no definite D call. The CDR3 length is 10 residues. CDR1 is MNHEY, CDR2 SVGAGI, per germline. With 2 bases removed from V and 7 bases from J, the gap between germline ends came to 2 bases.

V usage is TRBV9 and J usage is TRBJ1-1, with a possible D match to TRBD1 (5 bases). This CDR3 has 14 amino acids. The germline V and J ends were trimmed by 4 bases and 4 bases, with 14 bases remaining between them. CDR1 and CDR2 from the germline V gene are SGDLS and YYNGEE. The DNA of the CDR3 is TGTGCCAGCAGCATTCAAGCCGGGGGCACTGAAGCTTTCTTT. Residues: CASSIQAGGTEAFF.

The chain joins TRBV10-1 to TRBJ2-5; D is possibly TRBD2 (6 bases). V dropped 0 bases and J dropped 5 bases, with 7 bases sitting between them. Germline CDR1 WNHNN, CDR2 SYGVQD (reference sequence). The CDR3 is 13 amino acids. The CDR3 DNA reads TGCGCCAGCAGTGAGTCAGGGAGGGAGACCCAGTACTTC. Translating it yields CASSESGRETQYF.

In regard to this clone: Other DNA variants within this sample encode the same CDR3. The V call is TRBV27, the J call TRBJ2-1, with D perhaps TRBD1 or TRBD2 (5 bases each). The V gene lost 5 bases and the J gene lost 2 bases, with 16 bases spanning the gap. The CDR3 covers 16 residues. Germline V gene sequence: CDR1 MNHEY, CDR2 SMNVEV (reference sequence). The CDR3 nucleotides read TGTGCCAGCAGTACGACGGGGCTAGAAACCTACAATGAGCAGTTCTTC. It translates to CASSTTGLETYNEQFF.

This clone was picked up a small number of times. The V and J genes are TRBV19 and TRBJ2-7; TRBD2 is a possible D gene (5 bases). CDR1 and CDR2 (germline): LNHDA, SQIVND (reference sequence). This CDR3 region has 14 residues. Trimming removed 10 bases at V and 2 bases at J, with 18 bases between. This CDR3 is CATSRRGRAYEQYF. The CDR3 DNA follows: TGTGCCACCTCGCGCCGAGGGCGCGCCTACGAGCAGTACTTC.

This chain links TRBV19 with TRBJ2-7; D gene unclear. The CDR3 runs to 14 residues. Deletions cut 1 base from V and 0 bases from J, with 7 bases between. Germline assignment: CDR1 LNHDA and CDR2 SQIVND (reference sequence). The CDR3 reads CASSIVGNSYEQYF. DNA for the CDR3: TGTGCCAGTAGTATAGTGGGTAACTCCTACGAGCAGTACTTC.

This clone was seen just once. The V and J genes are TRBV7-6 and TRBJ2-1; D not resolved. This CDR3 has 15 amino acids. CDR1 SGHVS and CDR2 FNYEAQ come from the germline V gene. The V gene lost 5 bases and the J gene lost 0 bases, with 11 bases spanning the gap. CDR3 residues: CASSPISSSYNEQFF. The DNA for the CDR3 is TGTGCCAGCAGCCCAATTTCCAGCTCCTACAATGAGCAGTTCTTC.

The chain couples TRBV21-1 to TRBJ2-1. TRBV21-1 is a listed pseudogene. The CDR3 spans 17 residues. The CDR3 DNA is TGTGCCAGCAGCGTAACCGTCGGTGGGGTGTATTGCAATGAGCAGTTCTTC. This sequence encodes CASSVTVGGVYCNEQFF.